This TCR beta chain came from a study of cytomegalovirus exposure and HLA in healthy donors. Study-level points and caveats: Per a later analysis, HLA-associated TCR beta chains showed more clonal expansion than other, equally common TCR beta chains.

This clone was picked up one time. Its specificity is not known. Primers: 60 Vbeta forward and 13 Jbeta reverse. Assay: immunoSEQ multiplex PCR; the TCRdb copy retains only in-frame clones and omits some. This table holds fewer than 250,000 clones, around 81% found once. This receptor was obtained from a man aged 18 to 29 in good health and CMV-seronegative. The sequenced material came from PBMCs.

Here the CDR3 DNA reads TGTGCCAGCAGCAAGGGACAGGGCGGGACCCAGTACTTC. It encodes CASSKGQGGTQYF. The rearrangement joins TRBV5-6 to TRBJ2-5, with 9 bases that match TRBD1. V dropped 4 bases and J dropped 7; count of bases not matched to a gene: 5. This CDR3 comprises 13 residues. Germline V gene data show CDR1 as SGHDT and CDR2 as YYEEEE.